A selection of T cell receptor beta chains follows, all from one sample in a study of T cell responses to AZD1222 COVID-19 vaccine. Assay used: immunoSEQ multiplex PCR; TCRdb lists only in-frame clones, some missing. The sample includes 150,000 to 200,000 clones, nearly 95% of them seen just once. The source was peripheral blood, collected on day 0 of AZD1222 vaccination. Receptor source: an adult in good health. Each CDR3 is given with its conserved first and last residue. Fields, in order: CDR3 length, J gene, V gene, D gene, clone size, CDR3 protein, CDR3 DNA. D genes are given only for firm matches. Clone size, where shown, is once, few, many, or a class for clones that have expanded.

>13|TRBJ2-5|TRBV30|TRBD2|NA
CAGASGIGETQYF
TGTGCCGGGGCTAGCGGGATTGGTGAGACCCAGTACTTC
>14|TRBJ1-1|TRBV19|NA|NA
CASSLQGMNTEAFF
TGTGCCAGTAGTCTACAGGGAATGAACACTGAAGCTTTCTTT
>13|TRBJ1-1|TRBV5-4|NA|once
CASSLGGGTEAFF
TGTGCCAGCAGCTTGGGTGGGGGCACTGAAGCTTTCTTT
>13|TRBJ2-2|TRBV6-4|NA|NA
CASSDDNTGELFF
TGTGCCAGCAGTGATGATAACACCGGGGAGCTGTTTTTT
>13|TRBJ1-2|TRBV6-5|TRBD1|NA
CASSQGQGVGYTF
TGTGCCAGCAGCCAGGGACAGGGTGTTGGCTACACCTTC
>15|TRBJ2-7|TRBV4-1|TRBD2|many
CASSQGSSGSYEQYF
TGCGCCAGCAGCCAAGGGTCTAGCGGGAGCTACGAGCAGTACTTC
>15|TRBJ1-5|TRBV6-5|TRBD1|NA
CASSYSANRQGRKHF
TGTGCCAGCAGTTACTCCGCTAATCGACAGGGACGTAAGCATTTT
>15|TRBJ1-2|TRBV7-2|NA|NA
CASSLDRGRAGGYTF
TGTGCCAGCAGCTTAGATCGTGGGAGGGCGGGCGGCTACACCTTC
>13|TRBJ2-7|TRBV6-2/TRBV6-3|NA|few
CASSYSSGFEQYF
TGTGCCAGCAGTTACTCCTCGGGGTTCGAGCAGTACTTC
>16|TRBJ2-7|TRBV7-2|NA|NA
CASSLDPGRGSYEQYF
TGTGCCAGCAGCTTAGACCCGGGAAGGGGCTCCTACGAGCAGTACTTC
>13|TRBJ1-1|TRBV2|NA|NA
CASSRGQNTEAFF
TGTGCCAGCAGTCGGGGTCAGAACACTGAAGCTTTCTTT
>12|TRBJ2-7|TRBV11-3|NA|NA
CASSLNRDEQYF
TGTGCCAGCAGCTTAAATCGAGACGAGCAGTACTTC
>12|TRBJ2-7|TRBV11-2|NA|NA
CASSSQAYEQYF
TGTGCCAGCAGCTCCCAAGCCTACGAGCAGTACTTC
>15|TRBJ1-1|TRBV10-3|NA|NA
CAISEPGATNTEAFF
TGTGCCATCAGTGAGCCGGGGGCCACGAACACTGAAGCTTTCTTT
>15|TRBJ1-6|TRBV7-9|NA|NA
CASSDRPLYNSPLHF
TGTGCCAGCAGCGACCGTCCTTTATATAATTCACCCCTCCACTTT
>12|TRBJ1-2|TRBV19|NA|NA
CASSNRVYGYTF
TGTGCCAGTAGTAACAGGGTATATGGCTACACCTTC
>15|TRBJ2-7|TRBV27|TRBD1|NA
CASSLGTGSTYEQYF
TGTGCCAGCAGCCTTGGGACAGGATCTACCTACGAGCAGTACTTC
>12|TRBJ1-1|TRBV28|NA|NA
CASRGTDTEAFF
TGTGCCAGCAGGGGTACCGACACTGAAGCTTTCTTT
>14|TRBJ2-1|TRBV2|NA|NA
CASISGDGSNEQFF
TGTGCCAGCATCTCCGGAGATGGGTCGAATGAGCAGTTCTTC
>17|TRBJ2-1|TRBV28|TRBD2|NA
CASSFGLGTSGYNEQFF
TGTGCCAGCAGTTTCGGGTTGGGGACTAGCGGTTACAATGAGCAGTTCTTC
>13|TRBJ2-3|TRBV27|NA|NA
CASSPLSTDTQYF
TGTGCCAGCAGTCCCCTAAGTACAGATACGCAGTATTTT
>13|TRBJ1-5|TRBV10-1|TRBD1|once
CATGQGAGQPQHF
TGCGCCACCGGACAGGGGGCGGGACAGCCCCAGCATTTT
>19|TRBJ2-5|TRBV6-2/TRBV6-3|TRBD2|NA
CASSYPGTSGGADQETQYF
TGTGCCAGCAGTTACCCCGGGACTAGCGGGGGGGCTGACCAAGAGACCCAGTACTTC
>14|TRBJ1-5|TRBV30|NA|NA
CAWTRSWGNQPQHF
TGTGCCTGGACGAGGTCTTGGGGCAATCAGCCCCAGCATTTT
>16|TRBJ1-5|TRBV4-1|NA|once
CASREKVVGINQPQHF
TGCGCCAGCAGGGAAAAAGTAGTGGGAATCAATCAGCCCCAGCATTTT
>14|TRBJ1-4|TRBV4-1|TRBD1|NA
CASSSGTGGEKLFF
TGCGCCAGCAGTTCCGGGACAGGGGGTGAAAAACTGTTTTTT
>14|TRBJ1-2|TRBV19|NA|NA
CASSPGLSNYGYTF
TGTGCCAGTAGTCCGGGACTGTCTAACTATGGCTACACCTTC